This T cell receptor beta chain was captured by sequencing in a study of blood T cell repertoires in COVID-19. The overall study: The United States, Italy and Spain were the sources of the acute and convalescent COVID-19 samples.

Profiling relied on immunoSEQ multiplex PCR, and the TCRdb table lists in-frame clones only, not all of them. The sample gives around 230,000 clones, around 86% of which show up once; roughly 3.5% is in the top ten. Material: PBMCs or T cells enriched from blood (not recorded which). The clonotype comes from a woman in her thirties or forties with acute COVID-19.

Here the CDR3 DNA reads TGTGCCAGCATCCTGACAGGAATGAACACTGAAGCTTTCTTT. It yields the protein CASILTGMNTEAFF. The rearrangement links TRBV2 to TRBJ1-1, with a tentative D call TRBD1 (6 bases). Germline V gene data show CDR1 as SNHLY and CDR2 as FYNNEI. The V gene lost 7 bases and the J gene lost 0 bases, with 12 bases spanning the gap. CDR3 length: 14 residues.